The 30 T cell receptor beta chains below were found in one sample sequenced in a study of cytomegalovirus exposure and HLA in healthy donors (dated by TCRdb to about 2017). Library method: the immunoSEQ multiplex PCR assay. A mixture of 60 forward primers for TCR Vbeta segments and 13 reverse primers for TCR Jbeta segments was used in the multiplex PCR. TCRdb's version of the immuneACCESS table is confined to in-frame rearrangements and falls short of the full clone set. An unresolved V gene accounts for under half of the shortfall where checked; the remainder is of unknown origin. The sample table holds 180,000 or so clones. The ten largest clones take up 0.74% of the sample. Sequencing was done on a sample of PBMCs. The origin of the receptors is a boy aged 5-17 years in good health and CMV-seronegative.

The chain employs TRBV27 and TRBJ2-1; D gene uncertain. CDR1 is MNHEY and CDR2 is SMNVEV in the germline V gene (reference sequence). The V and J ends lost 9 bases and 0 bases respectively, with 15 bases between them. The CDR3 is 15 residues long. CDR3: CASSPSWSSYNEQFF. The CDR3 nucleotides are TGTGCCAGTAGCCCGAGCTGGAGCTCCTACAATGAGCAGTTCTTC.

The chain combines TRBV28 with TRBJ1-1, with a possible D match to TRBD1 (6 bases). V was pared by 11 bases and J by 1 base, with 17 bases between. This CDR3 comprises 14 residues. Germline V gene data show CDR1 as MDHEN and CDR2 as SYDVKM. DNA for the CDR3: TGTGCCGGGGGCCAGACAGGACCGAACACTGAAGCTTTCTTT. Translated, it gives CAGGQTGPNTEAFF.

The chain is built from TRBV5-1 and TRBJ1-2; maybe TRBD1 (6 bases). In germline, CDR1 is SGHRS, CDR2 YFSETQ. CDR3 length: 16 residues. Trimming stripped 5 bases from V and 6 bases from J, with 23 bases between. The CDR3 region has the DNA TGCGCCAGCAGACCTACCTTCAGGGGTGGAATTCATGGCTACACCTTC. This gives the protein CASRPTFRGGIHGYTF.

This chain connects TRBV7-9 to TRBJ2-3, with 8 bases fitting TRBD2. The CDR3 loop spans 16 amino acids. Trimming removed 5 bases from V and 0 bases from J; junction bases left unmatched: 7. CDR1 and CDR2 from the germline V gene are SEHNR and FQNEAQ (reference sequence). CDR3 DNA sequence: TGTGCCAGCAGCGCCACTAGCGGATATAGCACAGATACGCAGTATTTT. Translation gives CASSATSGYSTDTQYF. Combining the CDR3 with reference TRBV7-9 and TRBJ2-3 gives the whole variable domain DTGVSQNPRHKITKRGQNVTFRCDPISEHNRLYWYRQTLGQGPEFLTYFQNEAQLEKSRLLSDRFSAERPKGSFSTLEIQRTEQGDSAMYLCASSATSGYSTDTQYFGPGTRLTVL.

The DNA for the CDR3 is TGTGCCAGTAGAGCTTGGAGCGCGAACACTGAAGCTTTCTTT. The encoded protein is CASRAWSANTEAFF. The rearrangement joins TRBV19 to TRBJ1-1; D is ambiguous. Germline CDR1 and CDR2: LNHDA and SQIVND (reference sequence). This CDR3 is 14 amino acids long. V dropped 6 bases and J dropped 1 base, with 12 bases sitting between them.

The chain has TRBV28 and TRBJ1-5; D is unclear. V shed 6 bases and J shed 2 bases, with 8 bases lying between them. CDR3 size: 13 residues. Germline lookup yields CDR1 MDHEN and CDR2 SYDVKM. CDR3 bases: TGTGCCAGCAGGGGCGGGGGCAATCAGCCCCAGCATTTT. Encoded protein: CASRGGGNQPQHF.

This sequence joins TRBV5-1 and TRBJ1-1, with TRBD1 matching 8 bases. V was pared by 4 bases and J by 4 bases, with 6 bases of the junction left unmatched. The CDR3 runs to 14 residues. Per the germline V gene, CDR1 is SGHRS and CDR2 is YFSETQ. Here the CDR3 reads CASSVSRGPTEAFF. The CDR3 DNA reads TGCGCCAGCAGCGTGTCCAGGGGGCCCACTGAAGCTTTCTTT.

The rearrangement links TRBV9 to TRBJ2-3, with D uncertain. The CDR3 totals 14 residues. Germline CDR1 reads SGDLS; CDR2 reads YYNGEE. Trimming took off 3 bases at V and 5 bases at J, with 13 bases between the two ends. Written as DNA, the CDR3 is TGTGCCAGCAGCGCTCTAACCCCGGGAGATACGCAGTATTTT. Protein product: CASSALTPGDTQYF.

As regards this clone: Its ends do not fully match the called genes, so a read error is possible. The V and J genes are TRBV7-9 and TRBJ1-2; possibly TRBD1 for D (6 bases). This CDR3 contains 12 residues. Per the germline V gene, CDR1 is SEHNR and CDR2 is FQNEAQ (reference sequence). The CDR3 DNA reads as TGTGCCAGCAGCTTTTCGGACAGACAGAACCACTTC. The encoded protein is CASSFSDRQNHF.

The V gene is TRBV6-5, the J gene TRBJ1-2; D is perhaps TRBD1 (5 bases). V was clipped by 4 bases and J by 2 bases, with 14 bases between them. Germline lookup yields CDR1 MNHEY and CDR2 SVGAGI. The CDR3 has 15 residues. The CDR3, as DNA: TGTGCCAGCAGTTTCGTCTCAGGGAGGAACTATGGCTACACCTTC. It translates to CASSFVSGRNYGYTF.

A note on this clone: Additional DNA sequences in this sample encode the identical CDR3. The V gene is TRBV6-5, the J gene TRBJ1-1; a weak D match, TRBD1 (6 bases). The CDR3 length is 15 residues. Germline CDR1 and CDR2: MNHEY and SVGAGI. The germline V and J ends were trimmed by 0 bases and 0 bases, with 8 bases remaining between them. DNA of the CDR3: TGTGCCAGCAGTTACTCAAGGGGGTTGAACACTGAAGCTTTCTTT. The encoded protein is CASSYSRGLNTEAFF.

V gene TRBV5-1 combines with J gene TRBJ2-3, with TRBD2 matching 7 bases. The V gene's germline CDR1 is SGHRS and CDR2 YFSETQ. This CDR3 has 16 residues. V was pared by 3 bases and J by 2 bases, with 9 bases of the junction left unmatched. The CDR3 region is CASSSLTSGATDTQYF. CDR3 DNA sequence: TGCGCCAGCAGCTCCCTGACCAGCGGGGCCACAGATACGCAGTATTTT. Combining the CDR3 with reference TRBV5-1 and TRBJ2-3 gives the whole variable domain KAGVTQTPRYLIKTRGQQVTLSCSPISGHRSVSWYQQTPGQGLQFLFEYFSETQRNKGNFPGRFSGRQFSNSRSEMNVSTLELGDSALYLCASSSLTSGATDTQYFGPGTRLTVL.

The chain recombines TRBV19 with TRBJ2-3, with 8 bases aligning to TRBD1. Germline V gene lookup returns CDR1 LNHDA and CDR2 SQIVND (reference sequence). There are 14 residues in the CDR3. V shed 10 bases and J 3 bases; nucleotides not matched to a gene: 9. The CDR3 is CATEDRVGTDTQYF. CDR3 sequence (DNA): TGTGCCACAGAGGACAGGGTTGGTACAGATACGCAGTATTTT.

This sequence joins TRBV7-9 and TRBJ1-1; unclear D gene. V lost 1 base, J lost 1 base, and 4 bases lay in between. Germline CDR1 reads SEHNR; CDR2 reads FQNEAQ (reference sequence). The CDR3 runs 13 residues. DNA for the CDR3: TGTGCCAGCAGCTTAGGGAGGAACACTGAAGCTTTCTTT. Translated: CASSLGRNTEAFF. Supplemented by reference TRBV7-9 and TRBJ1-1, the full variable domain reads DTGVSQNPRHKITKRGQNVTFRCDPISEHNRLYWYRQTLGQGPEFLTYFQNEAQLEKSRLLSDRFSAERPKGSFSTLEIQRTEQGDSAMYLCASSLGRNTEAFFGQGTRLTVV.

V usage is TRBV4-1 and J usage is TRBJ2-5; 8 positions agree with TRBD2. Per germline, CDR1 MGHRA and CDR2 YSYEKL. V gave up 2 bases and J gave up 7 bases; unmatched junction bases: 12. This CDR3 is 16 amino acids long. In nucleotides, the CDR3 is TGCGCCAGCAGCCAACAAATAGCGGGGTCCCTCGGGACCCAGTACTTC. Translated, it gives CASSQQIAGSLGTQYF.

The rearrangement uses TRBV4-1 and TRBJ2-3; D call uncertain. Germline assignment: CDR1 MGHRA and CDR2 YSYEKL. The CDR3 consists of 14 residues. The V end lost 0 bases, the J end lost 2 bases, and 6 bases lay between the germline ends. In nucleotides, the CDR3 is TGCGCCAGCAGCCAAGATCGACACACAGATACGCAGTATTTT. This sequence encodes CASSQDRHTDTQYF.

V and J are TRBV9 and TRBJ2-7; TRBD1 is a possible D gene (6 bases). The CDR3 spans 14 residues. The germline V and J ends were trimmed by 4 bases and 2 bases, with 13 bases remaining between them. Germline CDR1 SGDLS, CDR2 YYNGEE. The CDR3 DNA reads TGTGCCAGCAGCTACCGGGACAACCCCTACGAGCAGTACTTC. It translates to CASSYRDNPYEQYF.

Remarks on this clone: Other DNA sequences in the same sample also yield this CDR3. The chain combines TRBV19 with TRBJ1-1; D ambiguous. The CDR3 is 13 residues long. V shed 1 base and J shed 1 base, with 4 bases lying between them. The germline V gene encodes CDR1 LNHDA and CDR2 SQIVND (reference sequence). The CDR3 coding sequence is TGTGCCAGTAGTATAGTCCGGAACACTGAAGCTTTCTTT. The encoded protein is CASSIVRNTEAFF.

The chain joins TRBV5-1 to TRBJ1-5; 9 nucleotides match TRBD1. With V trimmed by 4 bases and J by 4 bases, 3 bases remained unmatched. Germline-derived CDR1 and CDR2 are SGHRS and YFSETQ. The CDR3 spans 14 residues. CDR3 protein: CASSAGTGNQPQHF. CDR3 DNA sequence: TGCGCCAGCAGCGCGGGGACAGGGAATCAGCCCCAGCATTTT.

This chain connects TRBV5-4 to TRBJ1-1; 9 nucleotides line up with TRBD1. The CDR3 is 17 residues long. J gave up 0 bases and V 4 bases, and 10 bases lay outside the gene matches. The germline V gene encodes CDR1 SGHNT and CDR2 YYREEE (reference sequence). CDR3 coding DNA: TGTGCCAGCAGCACCCCGGGACAGGGTAAGCTGAACACTGAAGCTTTCTTT. Residues: CASSTPGQGKLNTEAFF.

V usage is TRBV6-1 and J usage is TRBJ2-1; D may be TRBD1 (6 bases). From germline, CDR1 is MNHNS and CDR2 SASEGT. V was shortened by 7 bases and J by 5 bases, with 18 bases between the two germline ends. The CDR3 sequence is 15 residues long. Written as DNA, the CDR3 is TGTGCCAGCATCTGGACAGTTCAAAGAGACAATGAGCAGTTCTTC. Residues: CASIWTVQRDNEQFF.

V gene TRBV7-9 combines with J gene TRBJ1-3, with no clear D. This CDR3 has 18 residues. V dropped 5 bases and J dropped 4 bases, with 24 bases sitting between them. Germline values: CDR1 SEHNR, CDR2 FQNEAQ (reference sequence). CDR3 amino acids: CASSPWPRRRASGNTIYF. The DNA for the CDR3 is TGTGCCAGCAGCCCATGGCCGAGACGGCGAGCGTCGGGAAACACCATATATTTT.

The rearrangement uses TRBV6-5 and TRBJ1-2; possibly TRBD1 for D (5 bases). The germline V gene has CDR1 MNHEY and CDR2 SVGAGI. The ends were cut back, 6 bases at V and 5 bases at J, with 19 bases in the middle. The CDR3 length is 15 residues. The CDR3 region has the DNA TGTGCCAGCAGCCCCGGGGGATCGCTGAATTATGGCTACACCTTC. This sequence encodes CASSPGGSLNYGYTF.

The chain is built from TRBV19 and TRBJ2-5, with D unclear. V lost 1 base, J lost 4 bases, and 10 bases lay in between. Germline assignment: CDR1 LNHDA and CDR2 SQIVND (reference sequence). The CDR3 is 14 amino acids. This chain's CDR3 is CASSIVGVLETQYF. DNA of the CDR3: TGTGCCAGTAGTATAGTAGGAGTCCTAGAGACCCAGTACTTC.

The CDR3 region is CATLRDRGRSEDYGYTF. The CDR3 DNA reads as TGTGCCACCTTGAGGGACAGGGGGCGATCGGAGGACTATGGCTACACCTTC. The J gene is TRBJ1-2, the V gene TRBV28; 12 bases map to TRBD1. CDR3 length: 17 amino acids. Losses at the gene ends were 10 bases for V and 3 bases for J; bases not matched to a gene: 15. The germline V gene encodes CDR1 MDHEN and CDR2 SYDVKM.

CDR3 loop: CASSPDTRGNTIYF. CDR3 nucleotide sequence: TGCGCCAGCAGCCCGGACACAAGAGGAAACACCATATATTTT. The J gene is TRBJ1-3, the V gene TRBV5-1; TRBD1 is a possible D gene (5 bases). The CDR3 is 14 amino acids. V was shortened by 4 bases and J by 4 bases, with 12 bases between the two germline ends. Germline V lookup: CDR1 SGHRS, CDR2 YFSETQ.

This chain joins TRBV27 and TRBJ2-7, with 9 nucleotides matching TRBD2. The CDR3 extends over 15 amino acids. V gave up 3 bases and J gave up 5 bases; unmatched junction bases: 8. In germline, CDR1 is MNHEY, CDR2 SMNVEV (reference sequence). Here the CDR3 DNA reads TGTGCCAGCAGTTTCCAGCGGGGGGCCACCGACGAGCAGTACTTC. This gives the protein CASSFQRGATDEQYF.

This chain connects TRBV5-1 to TRBJ1-1; 7 positions match TRBD1. Germline V gives CDR1 SGHRS, CDR2 YFSETQ. CDR3 length equals 15 residues. V trimming: 3 bases; J trimming: 0 bases; junction bases outside the gene matches: 5. In DNA, the CDR3 is TGCGCCAGCAGCTCGGGACAGAGCATGAACACTGAAGCTTTCTTT. Amino acids: CASSSGQSMNTEAFF.

Points on this clone: A read error may produce the germline difference seen at one junction end. The chain links TRBV30 to TRBJ1-2; D gene uncertain. The CDR3 covers 12 residues. Germline V lookup: CDR1 GTSNPN, CDR2 SVGIG (reference sequence). CDR3 DNA sequence: TGTGCCTGGAGTGTTTCAAACTATGGCTACATCTTC. This sequence encodes CAWSVSNYGYIF.

The chain has TRBV6-5 and TRBJ1-1; D possibly corresponds to TRBD1 (5 bases). Germline V gene lookup returns CDR1 MNHEY and CDR2 SVGAGI. CDR3 length: 12 amino acids. With 4 bases removed from V and 6 bases from J, the gap between germline ends came to 9 bases. In DNA, the CDR3 is TGTGCCAGCAGTTCACAGGCCGCTGAAGCTTTCTTT. It yields the protein CASSSQAAEAFF.